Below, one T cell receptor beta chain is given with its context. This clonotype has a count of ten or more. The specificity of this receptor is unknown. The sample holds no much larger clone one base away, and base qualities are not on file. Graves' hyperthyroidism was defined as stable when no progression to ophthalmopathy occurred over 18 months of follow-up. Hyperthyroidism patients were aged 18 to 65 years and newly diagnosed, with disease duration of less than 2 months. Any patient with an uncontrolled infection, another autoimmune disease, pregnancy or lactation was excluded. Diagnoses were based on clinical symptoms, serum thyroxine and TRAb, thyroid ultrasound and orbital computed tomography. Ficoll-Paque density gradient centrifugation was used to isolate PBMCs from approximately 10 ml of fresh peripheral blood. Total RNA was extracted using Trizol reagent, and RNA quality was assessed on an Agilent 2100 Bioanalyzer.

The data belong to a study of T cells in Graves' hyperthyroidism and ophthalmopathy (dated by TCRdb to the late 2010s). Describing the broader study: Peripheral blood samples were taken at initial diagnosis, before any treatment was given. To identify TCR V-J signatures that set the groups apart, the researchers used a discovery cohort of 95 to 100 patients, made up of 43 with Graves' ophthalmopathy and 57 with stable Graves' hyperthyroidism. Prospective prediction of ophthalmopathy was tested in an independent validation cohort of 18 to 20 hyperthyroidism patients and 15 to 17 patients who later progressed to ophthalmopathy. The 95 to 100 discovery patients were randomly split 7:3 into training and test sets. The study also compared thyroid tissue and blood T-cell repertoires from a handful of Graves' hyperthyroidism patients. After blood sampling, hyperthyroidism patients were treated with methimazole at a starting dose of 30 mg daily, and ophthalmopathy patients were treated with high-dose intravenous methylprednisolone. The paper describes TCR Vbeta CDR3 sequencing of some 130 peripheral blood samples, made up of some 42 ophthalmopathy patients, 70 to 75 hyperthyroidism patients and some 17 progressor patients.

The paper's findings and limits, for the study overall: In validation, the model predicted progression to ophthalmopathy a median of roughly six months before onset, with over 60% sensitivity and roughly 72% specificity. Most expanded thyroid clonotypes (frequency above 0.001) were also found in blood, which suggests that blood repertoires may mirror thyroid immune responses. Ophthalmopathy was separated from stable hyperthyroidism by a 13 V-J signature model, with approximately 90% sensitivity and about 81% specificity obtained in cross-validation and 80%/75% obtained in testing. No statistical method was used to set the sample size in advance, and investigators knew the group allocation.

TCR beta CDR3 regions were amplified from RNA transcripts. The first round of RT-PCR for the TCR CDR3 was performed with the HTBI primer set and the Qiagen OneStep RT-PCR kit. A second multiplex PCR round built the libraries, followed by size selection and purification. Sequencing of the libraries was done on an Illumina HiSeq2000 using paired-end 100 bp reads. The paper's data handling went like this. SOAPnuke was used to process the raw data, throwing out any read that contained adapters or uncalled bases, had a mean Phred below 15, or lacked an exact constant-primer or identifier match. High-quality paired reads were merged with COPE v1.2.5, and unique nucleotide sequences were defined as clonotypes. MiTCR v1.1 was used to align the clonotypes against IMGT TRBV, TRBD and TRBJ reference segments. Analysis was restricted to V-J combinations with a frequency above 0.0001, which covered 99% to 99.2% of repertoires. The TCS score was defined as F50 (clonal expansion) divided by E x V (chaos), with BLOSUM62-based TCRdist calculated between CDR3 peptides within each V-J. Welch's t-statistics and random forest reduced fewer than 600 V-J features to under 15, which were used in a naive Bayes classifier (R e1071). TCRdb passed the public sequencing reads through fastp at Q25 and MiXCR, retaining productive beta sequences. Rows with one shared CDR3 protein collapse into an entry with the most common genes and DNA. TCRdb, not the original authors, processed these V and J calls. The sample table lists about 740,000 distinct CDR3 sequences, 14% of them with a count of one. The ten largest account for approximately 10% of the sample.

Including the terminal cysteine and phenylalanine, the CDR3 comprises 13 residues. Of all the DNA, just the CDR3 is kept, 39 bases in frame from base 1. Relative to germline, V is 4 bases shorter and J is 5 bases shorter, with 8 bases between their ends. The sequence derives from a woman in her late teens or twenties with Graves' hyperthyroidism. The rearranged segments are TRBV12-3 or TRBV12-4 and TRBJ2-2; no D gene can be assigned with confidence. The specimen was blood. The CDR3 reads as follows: CASSSQRTGELFF. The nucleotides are TGTGCCAGCAGTTCCCAGAGGACCGGGGAGCTGTTTTTT.